This is a list of T cell receptor beta chains from one sample in a study of blood T cell repertoires in COVID-19. The assay was immunoSEQ multiplex PCR, and TCRdb's table has in-frame clones only and misses some. The sample holds around 160,000 clones; around 90% are singletons and the top ten take around 17%. Input material: peripheral blood. The receptors were gathered from a man aged 55 to 70 with active or convalescent COVID-19. Both conserved end residues are part of each CDR3. The order of the fields is CDR3 length, J gene, V gene, CDR3 protein.

15	TRBJ2-1	TRBV7-9	CASSLAGVSRVEQFF
14	TRBJ1-2	TRBV28	CASNSAGQVYGYTF
14	TRBJ2-7	TRBV9	CASSVEMGAFEQYF
15	TRBJ1-5	TRBV28	CASSSIGQAPQPQHF
15	TRBJ2-7	TRBV5-4	CASSGPTGEGYEQYF
16	TRBJ2-3	TRBV4-1	CASSQVAGVTTDTQYF
16	TRBJ2-1	TRBV18	CASSPRAGLPGNEQFF
13	TRBJ1-2	TRBV3-1/TRBV3-2	CASSQGQGSGYTF
13	TRBJ1-1	TRBV6-5	CASRRGGNTEAFF
15	TRBJ1-1	TRBV4-1	CASSQVLQGAAEAFF
14	TRBJ2-7	TRBV30	CAWSVGVDLSEQYF
13	TRBJ1-1	TRBV19	CATEGTVKTEAFF
15	TRBJ1-2	TRBV18	CASSPNPTGLGGYTF
13	TRBJ2-1	TRBV5-4	CASSRGQANEQFF
11	TRBJ2-2	TRBV12-3/TRBV12-4	CASSYTGELFF
17	TRBJ2-2	TRBV7-2	CASSQRAGQGATGELFF
15	TRBJ2-5	TRBV4-1	CASSQDKRGQETQYF
12	TRBJ2-7	TRBV5-6	CASSLSTGVQYF
14	TRBJ2-1	TRBV27	CASSFLDFNNEQFF
14	TRBJ2-7	TRBV5-4	CASSLGLVTYEQYF
14	TRBJ1-1	TRBV4-2	CASSQARVGTEAFF
14	TRBJ2-3	TRBV5-1	CASSLGTGGDTQYF
12	TRBJ1-5	TRBV29-1	CSVGGRNQPQHF
15	TRBJ1-2	TRBV6-2/TRBV6-3	CASSYSKARGYGYTF
14	TRBJ2-2	TRBV6-4	CASSATGVTGELFF
16	TRBJ2-1	TRBV23-1	CASSQRRGQGDNEQFF
16	TRBJ2-7	TRBV5-6	CASSGLGGLAIYEQYF
16	TRBJ1-1	TRBV27	CASTTGVVRGNTEAFF
15	TRBJ1-3	TRBV19	CASSTTRDSGNTIYF
15	TRBJ2-7	TRBV7-9	CASSIPDRGPYEQYF
14	TRBJ1-2	TRBV2	CASTLRRDNYGYTF
11	TRBJ1-1	TRBV5-6	CASTKGSEAFF
15	TRBJ1-3	TRBV6-5	CASSLGHYSGNTIYF
16	TRBJ1-5	TRBV27	CASGTVTGGRGQPQHF
16	TRBJ2-1	TRBV13	CASKSIGGPARDEQFF
13	TRBJ2-3	TRBV19	CASSKTRGDTQYF
17	TRBJ2-1	TRBV4-2	CASSQVSSGLTYNEQFF
15	TRBJ1-3	TRBV15	CATSRDQGTGNTIYF